Listed below are T cell receptor beta chains from one sample, sequenced in a study of T cell repertoires in cytomegalovirus infection. These receptors' targets are unknown. TCRdb processed the reads anew with MiXCR; each CDR3 protein has one entry. The sample gives 650,000 to 900,000 distinct CDR3 sequences, 32% of which show up once; around 12% is in the top ten. The source material was cultured CD8+ T cells from PBMCs, sampled from culture after CMV antigen stimulation. Receptor source: a human donor in good health (CMV status not recorded). Some clones in this sample may be carry-over from other donors' samples. The CDR3 runs from the conserved cysteine through the conserved F or W. Each record gives: D gene, V gene, J gene, clone size, CDR3 protein, CDR3 DNA. D genes are given only for firm matches. Expanded clones get a size class; other rows say once, few or many, or leave the size out.

TRBD1,TRBV4-1,TRBJ1-5,.,CASSPSGTGGPNQPQHF,TGCGCCAGCAGCCCCTCCGGGACAGGGGGCCCAAATCAGCCCCAGCATTTT
.,TRBV7-9,TRBJ2-1,few,CASSLVKNEQFF,TGTGCCAGCAGCTTAGTCAAGAATGAGCAGTTCTTC
.,TRBV29-1,TRBJ2-7,.,CSARDGHSPEQYF,TGCAGCGCCCGGGACGGACATTCCCCCGAGCAGTACTTC
.,TRBV12-3/TRBV12-4,TRBJ2-5,few,CASSLRAPGPQETQYF,TGTGCCAGCAGTTTGCGGGCCCCAGGACCCCAAGAGACCCAGTACTTC
TRBD1,TRBV12-3/TRBV12-4,TRBJ2-1,few,CASSSNRGSYNEQFF,TGTGCCAGCAGTTCAAACAGGGGATCCTACAATGAGCAGTTCTTC
.,TRBV7-9,TRBJ2-3,.,CASSLRGAYTDTQYF,TGTGCCAGCAGCTTAAGAGGGGCTTACACAGATACGCAGTATTTT
.,TRBV7-8,TRBJ2-1,.,CASSLWGGGFNEQFF,TGTGCCAGCAGCTTATGGGGTGGAGGGTTCAATGAGCAGTTCTTC
TRBD1,TRBV15,TRBJ1-1,.,CATSRGRTGRSEAFF,TGTGCCACCAGCAGAGGCAGGACAGGGCGTTCTGAAGCTTTCTTT
.,TRBV4-1,TRBJ1-1,few,CASSQDYGSMNTEAFF,TGCGCCAGCAGCCAAGATTATGGGAGCATGAACACTGAAGCTTTCTTT
.,TRBV4-1,TRBJ1-4,.,CASSQEINPTNEKLFF,TGTGCCAGCAGCCAAGAAATAAATCCAACTAATGAAAAACTGTTTTTT
TRBD2,TRBV6-2/TRBV6-3,TRBJ2-3,.,CASSYSGAGETLSTDTQYF,TGTGCCAGCAGTTACTCCGGAGCGGGGGAAACTCTAAGCACAGATACGCAGTATTTT
.,TRBV27,TRBJ1-2,few,CASSLIGGRTYGYTF,TGTGCCAGCAGTTTAATTGGGGGGCGCACCTATGGCTACACCTTC
.,TRBV5-6,TRBJ2-6,.,CASSLGWDKAYSGANVLTF,TGTGCCAGCAGCTTGGGGTGGGACAAAGCCTACTCTGGGGCCAACGTCCTGACTTTC
.,TRBV7-9,TRBJ2-1,many,CASTRPPAGYNEQFF,TGTGCCAGCACCCGCCCCCCCGCGGGCTACAATGAGCAGTTCTTC
.,TRBV19,TRBJ1-1,.,CASSIGRYTEAFF,TGTGCCAGTAGTATAGGGAGGTATACTGAAGCTTTCTTT
.,TRBV7-8,TRBJ2-2,many,CASSPRGGGNTGELFF,TGTGCCAGCAGCCCTCGGGGAGGTGGAAACACCGGGGAGCTGTTTTTT
TRBD2,TRBV14,TRBJ2-2,many,CASSGLVLGGELFF,TGTGCCAGCAGTGGACTAGTCCTCGGCGGGGAGCTGTTTTTT
.,TRBV4-1,TRBJ1-5,.,CASSQDHEGIEPQHF,TGCGCCAGCAGCCAAGATCATGAGGGTATTGAGCCCCAGCATTTT
.,TRBV4-2,TRBJ1-4,.,CASSPFGGREKLFF,TGTGCCAGCAGCCCGTTTGGAGGGAGGGAAAAACTGTTTTTT
TRBD2,TRBV7-9,TRBJ2-7,.,CASSLQPGLAGPSYEQYF,TGTGCCAGCAGCTTACAACCGGGACTAGCGGGGCCCTCCTACGAGCAGTACTTC
.,TRBV5-6,TRBJ2-7,many,CASSVDRYEQYF,TGTGCCAGCAGCGTCGACAGATACGAGCAGTACTTC
TRBD1,TRBV7-2,TRBJ2-7,many,CASSPRDSSYEQYF,TGTGCCAGCAGCCCCCGGGACAGTTCCTACGAGCAGTACTTC
.,TRBV13,TRBJ1-2,.,CASSDSGQGPVGDDYGYTF,TGTGCCAGCAGCGACTCAGGCCAGGGGCCGGTGGGAGATGACTATGGCTACACCTTC
.,TRBV10-1,TRBJ2-1,few,CASSDGGGLSSYNEQFF,TGCGCCAGCAGTGATGGTGGGGGCCTTAGCTCCTACAATGAGCAGTTCTTC
TRBD2,TRBV27,TRBJ2-7,few,CASNPWGGGDTYEQYF,TGTGCCAGCAACCCATGGGGCGGGGGGGATACCTACGAGCAGTACTTC
TRBD1,TRBV9,TRBJ1-2,.,CASSARDRDGYTF,TGTGCCAGCAGCGCTCGGGACAGGGACGGCTACACCTTC
.,TRBV5-6,TRBJ2-3,few,CASSLSVRPSTDTQYF,TGTGCCAGCAGCTTGTCGGTACGCCCTAGCACAGATACGCAGTATTTT